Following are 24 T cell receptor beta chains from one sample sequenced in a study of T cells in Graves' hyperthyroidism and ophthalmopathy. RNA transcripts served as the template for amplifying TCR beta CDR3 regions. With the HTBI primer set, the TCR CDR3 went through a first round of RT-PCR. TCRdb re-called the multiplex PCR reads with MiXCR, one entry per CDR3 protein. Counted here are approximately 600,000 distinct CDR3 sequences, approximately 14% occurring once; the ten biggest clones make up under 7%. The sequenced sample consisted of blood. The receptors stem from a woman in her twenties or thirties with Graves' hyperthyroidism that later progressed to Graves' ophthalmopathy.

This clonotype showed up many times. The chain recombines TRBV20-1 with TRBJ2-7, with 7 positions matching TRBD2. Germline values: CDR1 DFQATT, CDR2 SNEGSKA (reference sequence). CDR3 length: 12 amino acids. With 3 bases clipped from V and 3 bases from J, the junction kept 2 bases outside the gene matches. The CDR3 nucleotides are TGCAGTGCTAGGTCGGGGGGCTACGAGCAGTACTTC. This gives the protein CSARSGGYEQYF.

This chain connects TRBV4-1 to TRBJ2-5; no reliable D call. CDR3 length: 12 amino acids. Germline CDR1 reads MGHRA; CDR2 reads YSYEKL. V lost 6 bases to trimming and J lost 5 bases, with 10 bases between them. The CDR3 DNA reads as TGCGCCAGCAGTCCCCCGCGGGAGACCCAGTACTTC. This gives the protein CASSPPRETQYF.

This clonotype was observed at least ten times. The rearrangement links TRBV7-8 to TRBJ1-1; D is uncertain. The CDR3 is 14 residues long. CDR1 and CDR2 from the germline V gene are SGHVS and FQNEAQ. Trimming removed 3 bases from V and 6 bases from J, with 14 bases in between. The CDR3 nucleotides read TGTGCCAGCAGCTTTGTGGGCCTGGGCGCTGAAGCTTTCTTT. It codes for CASSFVGLGAEAFF.

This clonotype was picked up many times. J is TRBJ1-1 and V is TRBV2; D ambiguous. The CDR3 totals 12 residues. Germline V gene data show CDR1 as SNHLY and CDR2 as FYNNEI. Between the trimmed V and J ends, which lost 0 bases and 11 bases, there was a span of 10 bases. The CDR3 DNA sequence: TGTGCCAGCAGTGAAGCAGATGAAGAGGCTTTCTTT. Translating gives CASSEADEEAFF. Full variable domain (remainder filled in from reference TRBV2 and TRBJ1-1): EPEVTQTPSHQVTQMGQEVILRCVPISNHLYFYWYRQILGQKVEFLVSFYNNEISEKSEIFDDQFSVERPDGSNFTLKIRSTKLEDSAMYFCASSEADEEAFFGQGTRLTVV.

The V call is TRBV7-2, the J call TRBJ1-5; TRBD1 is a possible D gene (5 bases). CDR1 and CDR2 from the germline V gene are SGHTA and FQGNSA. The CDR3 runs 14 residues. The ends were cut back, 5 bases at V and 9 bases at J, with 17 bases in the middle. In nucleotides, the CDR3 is TGTGCCAGCAGCCCTTCCGGGGCGGGAGGGCCCCAGCATTTT. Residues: CASSPSGAGGPQHF.

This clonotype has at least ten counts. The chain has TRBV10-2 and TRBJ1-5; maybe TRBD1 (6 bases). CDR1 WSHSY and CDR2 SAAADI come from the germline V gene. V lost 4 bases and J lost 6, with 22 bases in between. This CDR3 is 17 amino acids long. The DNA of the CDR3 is TGCGCCAGCAGTGTTATTGGGGGGACACCGGGAGCTCAGCCCCAGCATTTT. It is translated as CASSVIGGTPGAQPQHF.

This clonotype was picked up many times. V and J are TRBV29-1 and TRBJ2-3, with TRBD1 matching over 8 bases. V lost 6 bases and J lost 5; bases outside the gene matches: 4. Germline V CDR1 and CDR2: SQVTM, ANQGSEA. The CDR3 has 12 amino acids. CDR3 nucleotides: TGCAGCGTGGGACAGGCGAAAGATACGCAGTATTTT. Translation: CSVGQAKDTQYF.

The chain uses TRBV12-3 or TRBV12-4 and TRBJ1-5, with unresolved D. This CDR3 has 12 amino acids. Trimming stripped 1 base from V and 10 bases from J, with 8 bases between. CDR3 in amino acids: CASSLGVPPQHF. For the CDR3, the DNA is TGTGCCAGCAGTTTAGGGGTCCCCCCCCAGCATTTT.

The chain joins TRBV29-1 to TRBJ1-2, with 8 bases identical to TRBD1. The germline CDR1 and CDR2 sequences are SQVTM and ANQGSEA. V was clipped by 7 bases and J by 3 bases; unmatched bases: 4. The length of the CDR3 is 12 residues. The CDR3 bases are TGCAGCGGTGCGACAGGGGACTATGGCTACACCTTC. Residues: CSGATGDYGYTF. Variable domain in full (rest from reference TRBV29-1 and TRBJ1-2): SAVISQKPSRDICQRGTSLTIQCQVDSQVTMMFWYRQQPGQSLTLIATANQGSEATYESGFVIDKFPISRPNLTFSTLTVSNMSPEDSSIYLCSGATGDYGYTFGSGTRLTVV.

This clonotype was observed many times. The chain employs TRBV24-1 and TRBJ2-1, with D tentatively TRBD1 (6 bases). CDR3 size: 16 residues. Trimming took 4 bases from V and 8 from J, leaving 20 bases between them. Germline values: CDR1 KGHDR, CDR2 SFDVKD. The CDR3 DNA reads TGTGCCACCAGTGACTCCTCTAAGTACAGGGCGGATGAGCAGTTCTTC. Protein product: CATSDSSKYRADEQFF.

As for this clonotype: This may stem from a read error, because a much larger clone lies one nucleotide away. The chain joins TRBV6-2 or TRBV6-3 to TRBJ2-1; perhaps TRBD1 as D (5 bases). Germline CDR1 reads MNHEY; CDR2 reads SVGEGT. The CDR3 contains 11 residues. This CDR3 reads CVSIKGDEQFF. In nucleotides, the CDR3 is TGTGTCAGCATCAAAGGGGATGAGCAGTTCTTC.

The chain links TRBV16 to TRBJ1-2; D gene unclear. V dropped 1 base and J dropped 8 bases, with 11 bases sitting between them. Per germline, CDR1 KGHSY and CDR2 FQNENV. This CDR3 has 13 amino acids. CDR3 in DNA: TGTGCCAGCAGCCAATATATAACGGCGGGCTACACCTTC. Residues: CASSQYITAGYTF.

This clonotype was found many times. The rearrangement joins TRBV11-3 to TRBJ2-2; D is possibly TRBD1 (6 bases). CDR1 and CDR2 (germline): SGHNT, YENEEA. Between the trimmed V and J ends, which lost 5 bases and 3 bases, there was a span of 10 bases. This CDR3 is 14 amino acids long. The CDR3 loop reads CASSPPGDTGELFF. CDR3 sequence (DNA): TGTGCCAGCAGCCCCCCAGGGGACACCGGGGAGCTGTTTTTT.

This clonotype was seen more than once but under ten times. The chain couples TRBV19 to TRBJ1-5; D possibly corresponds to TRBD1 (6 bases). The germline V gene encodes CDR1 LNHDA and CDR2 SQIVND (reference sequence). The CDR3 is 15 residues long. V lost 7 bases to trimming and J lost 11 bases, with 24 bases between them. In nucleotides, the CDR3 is TGTGCCAGTAAAGGCTGGACAGATGAGAGGGTGGCCCAGCATTTT. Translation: CASKGWTDERVAQHF.

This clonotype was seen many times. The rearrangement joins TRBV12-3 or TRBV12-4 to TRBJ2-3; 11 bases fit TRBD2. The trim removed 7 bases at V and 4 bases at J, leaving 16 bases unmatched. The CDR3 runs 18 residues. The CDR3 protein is CASNFHLLAGDLADTQYF. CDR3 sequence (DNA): TGTGCCAGCAATTTCCATCTACTAGCGGGAGATTTGGCAGATACGCAGTATTTT.

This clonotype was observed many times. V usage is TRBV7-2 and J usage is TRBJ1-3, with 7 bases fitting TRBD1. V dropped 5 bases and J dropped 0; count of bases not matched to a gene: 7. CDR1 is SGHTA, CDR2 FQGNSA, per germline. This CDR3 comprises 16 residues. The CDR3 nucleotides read TGTGCCAGCAGCCAGGTGGGACAGAGCTCTGGAAACACCATATATTTT. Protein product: CASSQVGQSSGNTIYF.

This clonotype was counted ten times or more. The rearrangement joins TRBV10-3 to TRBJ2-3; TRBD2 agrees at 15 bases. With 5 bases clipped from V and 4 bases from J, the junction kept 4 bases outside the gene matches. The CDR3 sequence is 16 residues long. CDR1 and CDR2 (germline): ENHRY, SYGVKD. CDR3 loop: CAISPGLAGGPDTQYF. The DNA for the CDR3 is TGTGCCATCAGTCCCGGACTAGCGGGAGGGCCAGATACGCAGTATTTT.

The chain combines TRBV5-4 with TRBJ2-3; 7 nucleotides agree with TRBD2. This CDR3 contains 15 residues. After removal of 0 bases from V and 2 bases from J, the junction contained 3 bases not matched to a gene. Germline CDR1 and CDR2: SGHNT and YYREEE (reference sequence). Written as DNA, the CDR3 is TGTGCCAGCAGCTTGGGACTAGCCTACACAGATACGCAGTATTTT. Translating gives CASSLGLAYTDTQYF.

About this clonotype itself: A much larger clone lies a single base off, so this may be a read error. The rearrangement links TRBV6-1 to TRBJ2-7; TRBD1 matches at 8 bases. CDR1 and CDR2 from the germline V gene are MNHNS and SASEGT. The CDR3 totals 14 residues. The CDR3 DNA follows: TGTGCCAGCAGTGAAATAGGAGGACAGGGCGAGCGGTACTTC. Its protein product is CASSEIGGQGERYF.

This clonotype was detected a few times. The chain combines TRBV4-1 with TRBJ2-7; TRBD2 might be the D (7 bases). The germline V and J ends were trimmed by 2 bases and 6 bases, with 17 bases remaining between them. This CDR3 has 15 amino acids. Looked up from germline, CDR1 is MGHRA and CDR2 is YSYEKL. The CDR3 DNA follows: TGCGCCAGCAGCCAACTGAGGGGGGGGGCCGCCGAGCAGTACTTC. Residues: CASSQLRGGAAEQYF.

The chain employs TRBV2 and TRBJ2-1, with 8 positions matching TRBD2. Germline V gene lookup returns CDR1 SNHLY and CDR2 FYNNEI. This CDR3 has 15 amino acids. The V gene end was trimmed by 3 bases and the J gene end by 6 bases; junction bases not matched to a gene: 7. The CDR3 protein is CASSDTGLVGNEQFF. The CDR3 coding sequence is TGTGCCAGCAGTGATACGGGACTAGTGGGCAATGAGCAGTTCTTC.

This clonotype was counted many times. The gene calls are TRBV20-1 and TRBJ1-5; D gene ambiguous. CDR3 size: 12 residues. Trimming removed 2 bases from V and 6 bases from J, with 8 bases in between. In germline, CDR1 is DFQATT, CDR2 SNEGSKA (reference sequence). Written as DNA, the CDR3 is TGCAGTGCTAGACCAGGTGTTCAGCCCCAGCATTTT. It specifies CSARPGVQPQHF.

CDR3 sequence reads: CASSFRRTSGGGENEQFF. The CDR3 nucleotides read TGCGCCAGCAGCTTTCGTAGGACTAGCGGAGGTGGGGAGAATGAGCAGTTCTTC. The chain is built from TRBV5-1 and TRBJ2-1, with 10 bases lining up with TRBD2. This CDR3 region has 18 residues. Trimming cost V 2 bases and J 7 bases; bases outside gene matches: 15. Germline CDR1 and CDR2: SGHRS and YFSETQ.

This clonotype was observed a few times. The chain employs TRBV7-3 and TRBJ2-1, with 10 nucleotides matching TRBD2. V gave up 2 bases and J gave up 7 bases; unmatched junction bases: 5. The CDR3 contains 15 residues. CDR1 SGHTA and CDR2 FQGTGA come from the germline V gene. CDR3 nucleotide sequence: TGTGCCAGCAGCTTAGGGCCTAGCGGGAGTAATGAGCAGTTCTTC. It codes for CASSLGPSGSNEQFF.